The clone carrying this T cell receptor beta chain was picked up a small number of times. Its matching antigen is unknown. Per germline, CDR1 SGHRS and CDR2 YFSETQ. CDR3 length equals 16 residues. Unmatched junction bases numbered 13, after V lost 5 bases and J lost 5 bases. This sample is part of a study of beta chain features in type 1 diabetes. TCRB transcripts that were expressed got sequenced, as all of the isolated RNA had been reverse transcribed. The repertoire was sequenced with immunoSEQ multiplex PCR; TCRdb's copy has only in-frame clones and lacks some. The sample lists 900,000 or so clones, 15% to 20% occurring once. General study points: Cells with high TCR expression could be over-represented by cDNA sequencing. Type 1 diabetes patients had fewer VDJ junction insertions and more deletions.

Sequences were obtained from naive CD4+ T cells from blood. The chain couples TRBV5-1 to TRBJ2-1, with 7 bases lining up with TRBD1. The sequence was collected from a woman younger than 35 in good health. The CDR3 loop reads CASSPVSGQPNNEQFF. The CDR3 bases are TGCGCCAGCAGTCCCGTGTCGGGACAGCCTAACAATGAGCAGTTCTTC.